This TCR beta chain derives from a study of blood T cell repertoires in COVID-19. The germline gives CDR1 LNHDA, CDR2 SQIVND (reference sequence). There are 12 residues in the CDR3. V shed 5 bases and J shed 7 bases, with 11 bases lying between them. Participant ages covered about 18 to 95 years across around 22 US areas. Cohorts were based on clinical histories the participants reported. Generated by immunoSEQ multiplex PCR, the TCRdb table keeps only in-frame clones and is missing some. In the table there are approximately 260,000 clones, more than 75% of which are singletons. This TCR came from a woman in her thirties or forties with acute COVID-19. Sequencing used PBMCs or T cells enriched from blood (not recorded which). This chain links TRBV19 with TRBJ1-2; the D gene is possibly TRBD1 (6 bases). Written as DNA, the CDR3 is TGTGCCAGTAGTGCCTGGACAGCTGGCTACACCTTC. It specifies CASSAWTAGYTF. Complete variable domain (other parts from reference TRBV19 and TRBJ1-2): DGGITQSPKYLFRKEGQNVTLSCEQNLNHDAMYWYRQDPGQGLRLIYYSQIVNDFQKGDIAEGYSVSREKKESFPLTVTSAQKNPTAFYLCASSAWTAGYTFGSGTRLTVV.